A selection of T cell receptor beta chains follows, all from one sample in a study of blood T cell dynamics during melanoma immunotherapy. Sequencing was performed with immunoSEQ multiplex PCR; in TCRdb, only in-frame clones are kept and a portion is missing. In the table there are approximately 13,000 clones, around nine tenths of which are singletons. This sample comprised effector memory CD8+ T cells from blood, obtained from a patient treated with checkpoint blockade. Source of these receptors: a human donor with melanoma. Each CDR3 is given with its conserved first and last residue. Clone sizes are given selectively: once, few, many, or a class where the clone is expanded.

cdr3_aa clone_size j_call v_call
CASSSPTGDPTYEQYF NA TRBJ2-7 TRBV28
CASSIWDSGANVLTF NA TRBJ2-6 TRBV19
CAWSVLWTGDTQYF once TRBJ2-3 TRBV30
CAISESNELGTGSNEQYF once TRBJ2-7 TRBV10-3
CASGVAGGPGNEQFF NA TRBJ2-1 TRBV27
CASSEWTGGEDTQYF NA TRBJ2-3 TRBV10-1
CASSSPSGTPYEQYF NA TRBJ2-7 TRBV7-9
CASSPDGLGETQYF NA NA TRBV19
CASSEPGSNQPQHF NA TRBJ1-5 TRBV9
CASSLAAGGTQETQYF once TRBJ2-5 TRBV11-2
CASNGQGDHNEQFF NA TRBJ2-1 TRBV6-5
CASSIGVGGATEAFF NA TRBJ1-1 TRBV19
CASSLGQGGYNEQFF NA TRBJ2-1 TRBV7-6
CASSEDVDRGDTEAFF NA TRBJ1-1 TRBV28
CSVDLGNGYTF NA TRBJ1-2 TRBV29-1
CASSQDRSGGETQYF NA TRBJ2-5 TRBV4-3
CASSIAGNDNQPQHF few TRBJ1-5 TRBV19
CASTRGNEQFF NA TRBJ2-1 TRBV19
CASSSRDRFYYGYTF NA TRBJ1-2 TRBV6-6
CASSPGQGSMRNEQFF NA TRBJ2-1 TRBV18
CAWSTDRESNQPQHF NA TRBJ1-5 TRBV30
CASSPVLTTEAFF NA TRBJ1-1 TRBV7-9
CASSERLLAGAYNEQFF NA TRBJ2-1 TRBV7-6
CASTDGPYANTGELFF NA TRBJ2-2 TRBV6-1
CASSGVEGSYTF NA TRBJ1-2 TRBV18
CASSPGQLNTEAFF NA TRBJ1-1 TRBV19
CASSLAGEVGQPQHF few TRBJ1-5 TRBV7-9
CASSLGTVFSGELFF NA TRBJ2-2 TRBV5-4
CASSGTVDPEKLFF NA TRBJ1-4 TRBV10-1
CATSSGGDVSTDTQYF once TRBJ2-3 TRBV15
CASSIDLGTEYNEQFF NA TRBJ2-1 TRBV19
CATSRDYRTSGSQETQYF NA TRBJ2-5 TRBV15
CASSDPRLAGGFQETQYF NA TRBJ2-5 TRBV6-4
CASSFGGNQPQHF few TRBJ1-5 TRBV19
CASSHEIGGRSYEQYF NA TRBJ2-7 TRBV4-1
CASSLGLAGEETQYF NA TRBJ2-5 TRBV5-4
CASSPGQGAPYEQYF NA TRBJ2-7 TRBV6-5
CASSLDSNTEAFF once TRBJ1-1 TRBV19